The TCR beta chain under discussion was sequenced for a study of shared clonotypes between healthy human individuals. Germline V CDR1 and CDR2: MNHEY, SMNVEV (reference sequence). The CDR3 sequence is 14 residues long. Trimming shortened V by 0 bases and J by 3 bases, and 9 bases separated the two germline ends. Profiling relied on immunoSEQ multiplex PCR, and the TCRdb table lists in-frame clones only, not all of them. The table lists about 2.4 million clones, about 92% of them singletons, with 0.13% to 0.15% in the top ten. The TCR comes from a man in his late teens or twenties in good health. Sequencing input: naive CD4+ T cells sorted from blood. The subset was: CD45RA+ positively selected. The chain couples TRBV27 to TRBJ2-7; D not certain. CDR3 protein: CASSLSPVLYEQYF. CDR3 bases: TGTGCCAGCAGTTTATCTCCGGTTCTCTACGAGCAGTACTTC.